These T cell receptor beta chains were read from a single sample in a study of shared clonotypes between healthy human individuals. Produced via immunoSEQ multiplex PCR; TCRdb's table is partial and in-frame only. This table holds roughly 450,000 clones, more than 65% found once. Sequenced sample: PBMCs. The receptor source for this set is a middle-aged woman in good health. Some clones in this sample may be carry-over from other donors' samples. Both conserved end residues are part of each CDR3. A D gene is named only where the DNA matches it firmly. Clone size appears in some rows only: once, few, many, or a class for an expanded clone.

D	size	V	J	CDR3	DNA
.	.	TRBV27	TRBJ1-6	CASSFWGSPLHF	TGTGCCAGCAGTTTTTGGGGTTCACCCCTCCACTTT
.	few	TRBV11-3	TRBJ2-7	CASSLDRGAGEQYF	TGTGCCAGCAGCTTAGACAGGGGAGCCGGCGAGCAGTACTTC
.	.	TRBV7-9	TRBJ1-2	CASSLTGLPNGYTF	TGTGCCAGCAGCTTAACAGGGCTTCCAAATGGCTACACCTTC
.	.	TRBV19	TRBJ1-2	CASSIGGNYGYTF	TGTGCCAGTAGTATAGGCGGAAACTATGGCTACACCTTC
TRBD2	.	TRBV28	TRBJ2-1	CASSPPAGGSSYNEQFF	TGTGCCAGCAGCCCCCCAGCGGGAGGGAGCTCCTACAATGAGCAGTTCTTC
.	.	TRBV5-1	TRBJ1-2	CASSLGGEMVDGYTF	TGCGCCAGCAGCTTGGGCGGGGAGATGGTAGATGGCTACACCTTC
TRBD2	.	TRBV7-2	TRBJ2-1	CASSPRLAGALGEQFF	TGTGCCAGCAGCCCTAGGCTAGCGGGAGCTCTCGGAGAGCAGTTCTTC
.	once	TRBV7-2	TRBJ2-3	CASSITDTQYF	TGTGCCAGCAGCATCACAGATACGCAGTATTTT
.	.	TRBV6-5	TRBJ2-5	CASSWGYTTGTQYF	TGTGCCAGCAGTTGGGGCTATACCACCGGAACCCAGTACTTC
.	.	TRBV6-5	TRBJ2-5	CASSLRGETQYF	TGTGCCAGCAGTTTGAGGGGAGAGACCCAGTACTTC
TRBD1	.	TRBV28	TRBJ2-5	CASSPLDRDQETQYF	TGTGCCAGCAGCCCCTTGGACAGGGACCAAGAGACCCAGTACTTC
TRBD2	.	TRBV30	TRBJ2-3	CAWSAGLANTDTQYF	TGTGCCTGGAGTGCTGGACTAGCGAACACAGATACGCAGTATTTT
.	.	TRBV25-1	TRBJ1-2	CAATGTGYGYTF	TGTGCCGCGACCGGGACGGGCTATGGCTACACCTTC
.	.	TRBV28	TRBJ2-5	CASSLNVGAGMETQYF	TGTGCCAGCAGTTTAAACGTCGGGGCAGGGATGGAGACCCAGTACTTC
.	.	TRBV7-9	TRBJ2-5	CASSLMPGLQETQYF	TGTGCCAGCAGCTTAATGCCGGGGCTCCAAGAGACCCAGTACTTC
.	.	TRBV2	TRBJ2-5	CASLTGGLKTQYF	TGTGCCAGCTTGACCGGGGGCTTGAAGACCCAGTACTTC
.	.	TRBV7-2	TRBJ2-3	CASSLDTFTDTQYF	TGTGCCAGCAGCTTAGACACTTTCACAGATACGCAGTATTTT
.	.	TRBV7-9	TRBJ1-5	CANSFPKTWGYSNQPQHF	TGTGCCAACAGCTTTCCAAAGACTTGGGGCTATAGCAATCAGCCCCAGCATTTT
.	.	TRBV28	TRBJ1-2	CASSFDSYGYTF	TGTGCCAGCAGTTTCGACAGCTATGGCTACACCTTC
.	.	TRBV28	TRBJ2-3	CASRKGGTDTQYF	TGTGCCAGTAGGAAGGGGGGTACAGATACGCAGTATTTT
.	.	TRBV29-1	TRBJ2-2	CSVAEVGTGELFF	TGCAGCGTTGCCGAGGTGGGGACCGGGGAGCTGTTTTTT
.	.	TRBV5-1	TRBJ1-5	CASSLAGPHSNQPQHF	TGCGCCAGCAGCTTAGCGGGACCCCATAGCAATCAGCCCCAGCATTTT
.	.	TRBV6-1	TRBJ1-1	CASSEQGWNTEAFF	TGTGCCAGCAGTGAACAGGGCTGGAACACTGAAGCTTTCTTT
.	.	TRBV30	TRBJ2-2	CAYRQHYTGELFF	TGTGCCTATCGACAGCACTACACCGGGGAGCTGTTTTTT
TRBD2	.	TRBV5-6	TRBJ2-3	CASSPGTSGSLSTDTQYF	TGTGCCAGCAGCCCCGGGACTAGCGGGAGTCTTAGCACAGATACGCAGTATTTT
TRBD2	.	TRBV18	TRBJ2-2	CASSGLAPNTGELFF	TGTGCCAGCTCGGGACTAGCGCCGAACACCGGGGAGCTGTTTTTT
.	few	TRBV6-5	TRBJ1-2	CASKSGKYGYTF	TGTGCCAGCAAATCTGGGAAGTATGGCTACACCTTC
.	once	TRBV5-1	TRBJ2-7	CASSLGVASYEQYF	TGCGCCAGCAGCTTGGGGGTGGCGTCCTACGAGCAGTACTTC